Following are 20 T cell receptor beta chains from one sample sequenced in a study of PD-L1 blockade in urothelial cancer. Data came from immunoSEQ multiplex PCR; TCRdb stores just in-frame clones and leaves some out. There are roughly 17,000 clones in the sample; 89% occur only once, and over 9.5% lies in the top ten. As for time point: pretreatment peripheral blood. This specimen was PBMCs, taken around atezolizumab (anti-PD-L1) treatment. The receptors were sampled from a man between 70 and 80 years old with urothelial cancer.

The rearrangement links TRBV6-5 to TRBJ2-6, with 10 bases matching TRBD1. The V segment lost 6 bases and the J segment 11 bases; nucleotides outside the gene matches: 1. CDR1 and CDR2 from the germline V gene are MNHEY and SVGAGI. There are 12 residues in the CDR3. The CDR3 sequence is CASSGTGDVLTF. As DNA, the CDR3 is TGTGCCAGCAGCGGGACAGGGGACGTCCTGACTTTC.

The V call is TRBV11-2, the J call TRBJ2-3; D is possibly TRBD2 (5 bases). Germline CDR1 reads SGHAT; CDR2 reads FQNNGV. CDR3 length: 13 amino acids. The V gene lost 4 bases and the J gene lost 5 bases, with 10 bases spanning the gap. Here the CDR3 DNA reads TGTGCCAGCAGCTCTAGCTTCCTAGATACGCAGTATTTT. Amino acids: CASSSSFLDTQYF.

This chain uses TRBV2 with TRBJ2-7; possibly TRBD2 for D (6 bases). The CDR3 length is 14 residues. V shed 5 bases and J shed 4 bases, with 15 bases lying between them. The germline CDR1 and CDR2 sequences are SNHLY and FYNNEI. CDR3 DNA sequence: TGTGCCAGCAGTTGGAACTCCGGGGGTTACGAGCAGTACTTC. It specifies CASSWNSGGYEQYF.

The rearrangement links TRBV21-1 to TRBJ1-6; the D segment call TRBD1 is taken from the table without a DNA check. TRBV21-1 is assigned pseudogene status. The CDR3 runs 13 residues. CDR3 sequence: CASSVRAPSPLHF. The CDR3 nucleotides are TGTGCCAGCAGCGTCAGGGCTCCTTCACCCCTCCACTTT.

The chain carries TRBV4-1 and TRBJ2-1, with 7 nucleotides matching TRBD2. CDR3 size: 17 residues. Germline values: CDR1 MGHRA, CDR2 YSYEKL. Unmatched junction bases numbered 9, after V lost 4 bases and J lost 0 bases. CDR3 coding DNA: TGCGCCAGCAGCCGTTCGGCGGGCGGGAGCTCCTACAATGAGCAGTTCTTC. Protein product: CASSRSAGGSSYNEQFF.

As for this clone: The junction departs from germline at one end; a sequencing error may be responsible. V is TRBV2 and J is TRBJ1-4, with D perhaps TRBD1 (5 bases). Germline loops: CDR1 SNHLY, CDR2 FYNNEI. This CDR3 is built from 13 residues. The CDR3 bases are TGTGCCAGCAGGACAGTTCCTAATAAAAAACTGTTTTTT. This sequence encodes CASRTVPNKKLFF. Drawing the rest from reference TRBV2 and TRBJ1-4, the complete variable domain is EPEVTQTPSHQVTQMGQEVILRCVPISNHLYFYWYRQILGQKVEFLVSFYNNEISEKSEIFDDQFSVERPDGSNFTLKIRSTKLEDSAMYFCASRTVPNKKLFFGSGTQLSVL.

V usage is TRBV18 and J usage is TRBJ2-7, with 7 bases identical to TRBD1. The CDR3 totals 17 residues. V shed 0 bases, J shed 3 bases, and the junction held 11 bases outside the gene matches. CDR1 and CDR2 from the germline V gene are KGHSH and LQKENI. The CDR3 spells CASSPPPGTVLIYEQYF. In DNA, the CDR3 is TGTGCCAGCTCACCACCTCCCGGGACAGTGTTAATCTACGAGCAGTACTTC.

The count of this clone is one. The chain recombines TRBV27 with TRBJ1-3; a possible D gene is TRBD1 (6 bases). The CDR3 consists of 14 residues. The germline gives CDR1 MNHEY, CDR2 SMNVEV (reference sequence). Trimming stripped 6 bases from V and 4 bases from J, with 13 bases between. In DNA form, the CDR3 reads TGTGCCAGCAGCCTTAAGGACAGCGGAAACACCATATATTTT. This encodes CASSLKDSGNTIYF.

The rearrangement uses TRBV10-1 and TRBJ2-1; 8 bases are a match to TRBD1. This CDR3 is 15 amino acids long. CDR1 is WNHNN and CDR2 is SYGVQD in the germline V gene (reference sequence). Unmatched junction bases numbered 13, after V lost 8 bases and J lost 7 bases. CDR3 in DNA: TGCGCCAGCGGACGATTCCGGACAGGGAGAAATGAGCAGTTCTTC. Protein product: CASGRFRTGRNEQFF.

This clone appeared a single time. This rearrangement joins TRBV19 to TRBJ2-5; D is possibly TRBD2 (5 bases). The V gene lost 3 bases and the J gene lost 5 bases, with 10 bases spanning the gap. Germline V gives CDR1 LNHDA, CDR2 SQIVND (reference sequence). The CDR3 has 13 amino acids. Here the CDR3 reads CASSIGDSETQYF. The CDR3 bases are TGTGCCAGTAGTATCGGGGATTCCGAGACCCAGTACTTC.

V gene TRBV9 combines with J gene TRBJ2-7, with D unclear. The CDR3 is 15 amino acids. Trimming took 0 bases from V and 0 from J, leaving 10 bases between them. The V gene's germline CDR1 is SGDLS and CDR2 YYNGEE. CDR3 DNA: TGTGCCAGCAGCGTAGCTTTGGCCACCTCCTACGAGCAGTACTTC. Its translation: CASSVALATSYEQYF.

The V call is TRBV5-1, the J call TRBJ2-7, with 7 bases that match TRBD1. CDR1 is SGHRS and CDR2 is YFSETQ in the germline V gene. The CDR3 length is 14 residues. The trim removed 0 bases at V and 4 bases at J, leaving 4 bases unmatched. The CDR3: CASSLGQGSYEQYF. The CDR3 nucleotides read TGCGCCAGCAGCTTGGGACAGGGTAGTTACGAGCAGTACTTC.

The genes are TRBV5-1 and TRBJ2-5; 12 nucleotides match TRBD2. The ends lost 4 bases at V and 1 base at J; junction bases unmatched: 11. This CDR3 has 18 amino acids. Per the germline V gene, CDR1 is SGHRS and CDR2 is YFSETQ. The CDR3 DNA follows: TGCGCCAGCAGCCCAATGACTAGCGGGGGCGAGACCCAAGAGACCCAGTACTTC. This sequence encodes CASSPMTSGGETQETQYF.

The chain links TRBV28 to TRBJ1-4; D gene unclear. The V end was cut by 3 bases, the J end by 5 bases, with 10 bases between. The CDR3 has 14 amino acids. Germline CDR1 reads MDHEN; CDR2 reads SYDVKM. This CDR3 is CASSLHSRNEKLFF. The CDR3 DNA reads TGTGCCAGCAGTTTGCATTCTAGGAATGAAAAACTGTTTTTT.

The V gene is TRBV5-1, the J gene TRBJ2-5; D perhaps matches TRBD1 (5 bases). Per germline, CDR1 SGHRS and CDR2 YFSETQ. The V and J ends lost 0 bases and 0 bases respectively, with 12 bases between them. The CDR3 extends over 16 amino acids. CDR3 residues: CASSLGVDTNQETQYF. The CDR3 DNA is TGCGCCAGCAGCTTGGGGGTGGACACCAACCAAGAGACCCAGTACTTC.

The J gene is TRBJ2-1, the V gene TRBV10-1; a possible D gene is TRBD2 (6 bases). Germline-derived CDR1 and CDR2 are WNHNN and SYGVQD (reference sequence). The V gene lost 4 bases and the J gene lost 10 bases, with 11 bases spanning the gap. The CDR3 is 12 amino acids. In DNA form, the CDR3 reads TGCGCCAGCAGTGGCCCCAGCGGGGAGCAGTTCTTC. Protein: CASSGPSGEQFF.

Comments on this clone: At one end the junction does not follow the germline gene, possibly because of a read error. The rearrangement links TRBV19 to TRBJ2-6; D perhaps matches TRBD1 (6 bases). Germline V gene sequence: CDR1 LNHDA, CDR2 SQIVND (reference sequence). The CDR3 has 17 residues. Written as DNA, the CDR3 is TGTGCCAGTAGCATAGGACAGTTGCTCTCTGGGGCCAACGTCCTGACTTTC. Translating gives CASSIGQLLSGANVLTF.

This chain links TRBV7-9 with TRBJ2-5; 8 nucleotides align to TRBD1. CDR3 length equals 18 residues. Trimming removed 0 bases from V and 3 bases from J; junction bases left unmatched: 12. From germline, CDR1 is SEHNR and CDR2 FQNEAQ (reference sequence). The DNA of the CDR3 is TGTGCCAGCAGCTTAGCGCTCTTAGAAACGACAGGGGAAGAGACCCAGTACTTC. Amino acid sequence: CASSLALLETTGEETQYF. Complete variable domain (other parts from reference TRBV7-9 and TRBJ2-5): DTGVSQNPRHKITKRGQNVTFRCDPISEHNRLYWYRQTLGQGPEFLTYFQNEAQLEKSRLLSDRFSAERPKGSFSTLEIQRTEQGDSAMYLCASSLALLETTGEETQYFGPGTRLLVL.

The V gene is TRBV6-1, the J gene TRBJ2-1; D may be TRBD1 (6 bases). Germline V CDR1 and CDR2: MNHNS, SASEGT. This CDR3 region has 16 residues. The germline V and J ends were trimmed by 0 bases and 5 bases, with 14 bases remaining between them. The CDR3 sequence: CASSEALGAAHNEQFF. For the CDR3, the DNA is TGTGCCAGCAGTGAAGCGCTGGGGGCTGCCCACAATGAGCAGTTCTTC.

The chain employs TRBV18 and TRBJ2-1, with 10 bases identical to TRBD1. The CDR3 is 15 amino acids. The germline gives CDR1 KGHSH, CDR2 LQKENI. V lost 6 bases to trimming and J lost 3 bases; unmatched junction nucleotides: 5. CDR3: CASSPRDRGYNEQFF. The CDR3 DNA is TGTGCCAGCTCGCCTCGGGACAGGGGCTACAATGAGCAGTTCTTC. Combining the CDR3 with reference TRBV18 and TRBJ2-1 gives the whole variable domain NAGVMQNPRHLVRRRGQEARLRCSPMKGHSHVYWYRQLPEEGLKFMVYLQKENIIDESGMPKERFSAEFPKEGPSILRIQQVVRGDSAAYFCASSPRDRGYNEQFFGPGTRLTVL.